The 18 T cell receptor beta chains listed next were all sequenced from one sample in a study of blood T cells in healthy people across ages. The second PCR ran about 6 to 12 cycles with a sample-barcoded 5' primer and J-beta primers. TCRdb called the 5' RACE reads again in MiXCR, with one record for every CDR3 protein. The sample has 550,000 to 800,000 distinct CDR3 sequences; around 21% are singletons. The sequenced sample was blood. Receptor source: a man between 65 and 80 years old in good health.

This chain uses TRBV12-5 with TRBJ2-7; TRBD1 agrees at 11 bases. Germline loops: CDR1 LGHNT, CDR2 FRNRAP. J gave up 6 bases and V 2 bases, and 6 bases lay outside the gene matches. The CDR3 extends over 15 amino acids. For the CDR3, the DNA is TGTGCTAGTGGTTTGACCCGGACAGGGGGCGTCGAGCAGTACTTC. Translating it yields CASGLTRTGGVEQYF. The whole variable domain, filled in from reference TRBV12-5 and TRBJ2-7, reads DARVTQTPRHKVTEMGQEVTMRCQPILGHNTVFWYRQTMMQGLELLAYFRNRAPLDDSGMPKDRFSAEMPDATLATLKIQPSEPRDSAVYFCASGLTRTGGVEQYFGPGTRLTVT.

This clonotype turned up a few times. The chain is built from TRBV20-1 and TRBJ2-5; D gene uncertain. Germline values: CDR1 DFQATT, CDR2 SNEGSKA (reference sequence). The CDR3 has 12 residues. V was trimmed by 4 bases and J by 2 bases, leaving 8 bases between them. The CDR3 coding sequence is TGCAGTGCTATTAAAGGACAAGAGACCCAGTACTTC. Protein product: CSAIKGQETQYF.

This clonotype was seen more than once but under ten times. One end of the junction is discordant with germline, which a read error may explain. This chain links TRBV5-4 with TRBJ2-6, with D possibly being TRBD1 or TRBD2 (6 bases each). CDR3 length: 17 residues. Germline CDR1 is SGHNT and CDR2 is YYREEE (reference sequence). This chain's CDR3 is CTSSFGGRSSGANVLTF. The CDR3 coding sequence is TGTACCAGCAGCTTCGGGGGCCGAAGCTCTGGGGCCAACGTCCTGACTTTC.

A few counts support this clonotype. The chain uses TRBV3-1 and TRBJ2-2; TRBD1 matches 7 bases. Unmatched junction bases numbered 2, after V lost 3 bases and J lost 4 bases. This CDR3 region has 14 residues. CDR1 LGHDT and CDR2 YNNKEL come from the germline V gene (reference sequence). The CDR3 nucleotides are TGTGCCAGCAGCCATAGACAGGGCACCGGGGAGCTGTTTTTT. Amino acid sequence: CASSHRQGTGELFF.

This clonotype was recorded at least ten times. The chain uses TRBV7-6 and TRBJ2-2, with 7 bases aligning to TRBD2. The CDR3 sequence is 16 residues long. J was trimmed by 3 bases and V by 5 bases; bases with no gene match: 9. Germline CDR1 is SGHVS and CDR2 is FNYEAQ. The CDR3 loop reads CASSPVGREYTGELFF. For the CDR3, the DNA is TGTGCCAGCAGCCCAGTCGGGCGGGAGTACACCGGGGAGCTGTTTTTT.

This clonotype was seen more than once but under ten times. This chain links TRBV4-1 with TRBJ2-5, with a tentative D call TRBD1 (6 bases). Deletions cut 0 bases from V and 4 bases from J, with 15 bases between. The germline CDR1 and CDR2 sequences are MGHRA and YSYEKL. The CDR3 extends over 16 amino acids. The CDR3 region has the DNA TGCGCCAGCAGCCAAGACCCCGGACAGTTGAGAGAGACCCAGTACTTC. This translates into CASSQDPGQLRETQYF.

This clonotype was seen a handful of times. The rearrangement uses TRBV6-2 or TRBV6-3 and TRBJ1-5; D remains ambiguous. The CDR3 totals 14 residues. Germline CDR1 is MNHEY and CDR2 is SVGEGT. Trimming removed 3 bases at V and 3 bases at J, with 9 bases between. Written as DNA, the CDR3 is TGTGCCAGCAGTTATGGGGAGTACAATCAGCCCCAGCATTTT. Translated: CASSYGEYNQPQHF.

Only a few counts were recorded for this clonotype. The J gene is TRBJ1-3, the V gene TRBV7-2; D uncertain. The CDR3 is 13 amino acids. The germline CDR1 and CDR2 sequences are SGHTA and FQGNSA. Trimming removed 1 base at V and 2 bases at J, with 3 bases between. The CDR3 DNA sequence: TGTGCCAGCAGCTTAGATGCTGGAAACACCATATATTTT. Translating it yields CASSLDAGNTIYF.

The rearrangement uses TRBV2 and TRBJ1-4; 7 nucleotides line up with TRBD1. V shed 4 bases, J shed 17 bases, and the junction held 13 bases outside the gene matches. From germline, CDR1 is SNHLY and CDR2 FYNNEI. The CDR3 loop spans 13 amino acids. The CDR3 reads CASSVTGPPTGFF. CDR3 nucleotide sequence: TGTGCCAGCAGTGTGACAGGGCCGCCGACAGGTTTTTTT.

The chain employs TRBV20-1 and TRBJ2-5, with TRBD1 identical over 9 bases. The DNA matches TRBJ2-7 better at its end, which makes the J call doubtful. There are 14 residues in the CDR3. Germline-derived CDR1 and CDR2 are DFQATT and SNEGSKA (reference sequence). CDR3 bases: TGCAGTGCTAGAGACCGGGACAGGGTCTACGAGCAGTACTTC. Protein sequence: CSARDRDRVYEQYF.

The chain carries TRBV12-3 or TRBV12-4 and TRBJ2-3; no clear D gene. There are 15 residues in the CDR3. V lost 1 base, J lost 4 bases, and 12 bases lay in between. This chain's CDR3 is CASSLDRVEADTQYF. CDR3 DNA: TGTGCCAGCAGTTTAGATCGGGTCGAGGCAGATACGCAGTATTTT.

The rearrangement joins TRBV20-1 to TRBJ2-5; 8 bases agree with TRBD2. Near its end, the DNA agrees better with TRBJ2-1, so the J call may be wrong. This CDR3 region has 15 residues. Germline V gene data show CDR1 as DFQATT and CDR2 as SNEGSKA (reference sequence). The CDR3 sequence: CSASEPGLGFFEQFF. CDR3 coding DNA: TGCAGTGCTAGCGAACCGGGACTAGGGTTTTTCGAGCAGTTCTTC.

CDR3 amino acids: CASSDGKVGGYTF. The CDR3 nucleotides are TGTGCCAGCAGTGATGGGAAAGTTGGCGGCTACACCTTC. The chain joins TRBV28 to TRBJ1-2, with D hard to call. The CDR3 totals 13 residues. With 5 bases removed from V and 8 bases from J, the gap between germline ends came to 15 bases. Germline lookup yields CDR1 MDHEN and CDR2 SYDVKM.

This clonotype was detected only a few times. The chain links TRBV9 to TRBJ2-7; 9 nucleotides line up with TRBD2. The V gene's germline CDR1 is SGDLS and CDR2 YYNGEE. V dropped 0 bases and J dropped 6; count of bases not matched to a gene: 7. The CDR3 consists of 15 residues. The CDR3 nucleotides read TGTGCCAGCAGCGTAGGAGTTAGCGGGAGAACCGAGCAGTACTTC. Amino acid sequence: CASSVGVSGRTEQYF.

A few counts support this clonotype. The chain links TRBV20-1 to TRBJ2-5; 8 nucleotides line up with TRBD1. J gave up 2 bases and V 3 bases, and 5 bases lay outside the gene matches. The CDR3 runs to 14 residues. Germline values: CDR1 DFQATT, CDR2 SNEGSKA (reference sequence). Written as DNA, the CDR3 is TGCAGTGCTAGTTTCGGGACAGGTCAAGAGACCCAGTACTTC. This encodes CSASFGTGQETQYF.

This clonotype was seen a handful of times. This rearrangement joins TRBV9 to TRBJ2-1; D gene uncertain. The CDR3 is 15 residues long. V gave up 2 bases and J gave up 5 bases, with 14 bases separating them. Germline assignment: CDR1 SGDLS and CDR2 YYNGEE. The CDR3 is CASSVEGFDNNEQFF. The CDR3 nucleotides read TGTGCCAGCAGCGTGGAAGGGTTTGATAACAATGAGCAGTTCTTC. The variable domain in full, completed from reference TRBV9 and TRBJ2-1, reads DSGVTQTPKHLITATGQRVTLRCSPRSGDLSVYWYQQSLDQGLQFLIQYYNGEERAKGNILERFSAQQFPDLHSELNLSSLELGDSALYFCASSVEGFDNNEQFFGPGTRLTVL.

The DNA for the CDR3 is TGTGCCAGCAGTCCCCGGGCCCCCGGGCTGGCTTTCTTT. Protein sequence: CASSPRAPGLAFF. The chain uses TRBV6-2 or TRBV6-3 and TRBJ1-1; D remains unclear. The CDR3 consists of 13 residues. Deletions cut 5 bases from V and 11 bases from J, with 18 bases between. Germline CDR1 reads MNHEY; CDR2 reads SVGEGT.

The sample holds a few counts of this clonotype. The genes are TRBV7-9 and TRBJ2-1, with D possibly TRBD2 on 5 matching bases. This CDR3 is 15 amino acids long. Trimming removed 5 bases from V and 7 bases from J, with 18 bases in between. From germline, CDR1 is SEHNR and CDR2 FQNEAQ (reference sequence). The CDR3 region is CASSLDWSSDNEQFF. CDR3 nucleotide sequence: TGTGCCAGCAGCCTGGACTGGTCCTCGGATAATGAGCAGTTCTTC.